This T cell receptor (beta chain) stems from a study of cytomegalovirus exposure and HLA in healthy donors. Regarding the study as a whole: The productive fraction for most TCR beta V segments was about 87% or about 30% in an earlier analysis. When a later analysis was performed, an Asian-associated ancestry cluster reportedly had fewer N-insertions than the approximately 680-donor mean. High specificity and sensitivity for cytomegalovirus status were reported for the classifier.

The PCR was carried out with 60 Vbeta primers and 13 Jbeta primers. Profiled with immunoSEQ multiplex PCR; TCRdb holds only in-frame clones, not every one. The sample comprises 170,000 or so clones, 75% to 85% of which are singletons, and roughly 0.65% rests with the top ten. About this clone: Its cognate antigen is unknown.

Looked up from germline, CDR1 is SGHNT and CDR2 is YYREEE (reference sequence). V lost 2 bases to trimming and J lost 7 bases; unmatched junction nucleotides: 4. The CDR3 sequence is 13 residues long. The TCR originated in a boy between 5 and 17 years old in good health and CMV-seronegative. The chain couples TRBV5-4 to TRBJ1-2, with 8 nucleotides matching TRBD1. The sequenced sample consisted of PBMCs. The CDR3 region is CASSFDRGPGYTF. In DNA, the CDR3 is TGTGCCAGCAGCTTCGACAGGGGTCCTGGCTACACCTTC.